The 10 T cell receptor beta chains in this list originate from one sample, sequenced in a study of siplizumab effects on memory and regulatory T cells. Clones were sequenced by immunoSEQ multiplex PCR, and TCRdb holds only the in-frame ones, with some missing. The table shows about 120,000 clones, with approximately 94% occurring only once. Sequenced material: non-Treg CD4+ T cells sorted from blood. The receptors come from a human donor in good health.

This chain connects TRBV19 to TRBJ2-1, with 7 bases fitting TRBD1. The length of the CDR3 is 15 residues. Trimming cost V 1 base and J 6 bases; bases outside gene matches: 6. The germline V gene encodes CDR1 LNHDA and CDR2 SQIVND (reference sequence). The CDR3 here is CASSIAQGYSNEQFF. The CDR3 bases are TGTGCCAGTAGTATAGCACAGGGGTATAGCAATGAGCAGTTCTTC.

CDR3 residues: CASSPDRENGYTF. The CDR3 nucleotides are TGTGCCAGCAGCCCGGACAGGGAGAACGGCTACACCTTC. The V call is TRBV2, the J call TRBJ1-2; 8 bases are a match to TRBD1. The CDR3 runs 13 residues. The germline CDR1 and CDR2 sequences are SNHLY and FYNNEI. Trimming at V came to 6 bases and at J to 8 bases, leaving 8 bases not matched to a gene.

The chain is built from TRBV10-3 and TRBJ2-3; tentative D call: TRBD1 (5 bases). V was clipped by 5 bases and J by 3 bases, with 15 bases between them. Germline CDR1 and CDR2: ENHRY and SYGVKD. The CDR3 consists of 15 residues. The CDR3 sequence is CAISPTTGITDTQYF. CDR3 nucleotide sequence: TGTGCCATCAGTCCGACAACAGGTATAACAGATACGCAGTATTTT.

This sequence joins TRBV7-8 and TRBJ2-7; 7 bases map to TRBD1. The junction had 8 bases not matched to a gene; V was cut back by 4 bases and J by 2 bases. The CDR3 runs 15 residues. The germline CDR1 and CDR2 sequences are SGHVS and FQNEAQ. The DNA of the CDR3 is TGTGCCAGCAGCTCGTATACAGGGGCGACCTACGAGCAGTACTTC. Residues: CASSSYTGATYEQYF.

J is TRBJ1-2 and V is TRBV11-2; 8 nucleotides align to TRBD1. This CDR3 region has 16 residues. V lost 4 bases to trimming and J lost 8 bases; unmatched junction nucleotides: 15. CDR1 is SGHAT, CDR2 FQNNGV, per germline. The CDR3 nucleotides read TGTGCCAGCAGCTCCCGCCTTAGGACAGGGTTTGGAGGCTACACCTTC. Translating gives CASSSRLRTGFGGYTF.

The rearrangement links TRBV5-6 to TRBJ1-1; D uncertain. V was clipped by 2 bases and J by 0 bases, with 5 bases between them. Per germline, CDR1 SGHDT and CDR2 YYEEEE. This CDR3 contains 13 residues. The CDR3 DNA follows: TGTGCCAGCAGCTTTTGGATGAACACTGAAGCTTTCTTT. Translated, it gives CASSFWMNTEAFF.

The rearrangement uses TRBV5-7 and TRBJ1-5, with D perhaps matching TRBD1 (5 bases). TRBV5-7 is labeled an ORF, and its function is uncertain. Trimming took 4 bases from V and 5 from J, leaving 19 bases between them. The CDR3 is 16 amino acids. The CDR3 nucleotides are TGTGCCAGCAGCAACCCGGGACCAGGGATCGATCAGCCCCAGCATTTT. Translation: CASSNPGPGIDQPQHF.

The genes are TRBV7-6 and TRBJ1-2, with TRBD1 as a possible D gene (6 bases). CDR3 length: 16 amino acids. CDR1 and CDR2 (germline): SGHVS, FNYEAQ. Trimming cost V 3 bases and J 4 bases, with 18 bases left between them. In nucleotides, the CDR3 is TGTGCCAGCAGCTTCGGACAGTCTACGGCCTCCTATGGCTACACCTTC. As protein: CASSFGQSTASYGYTF. Together with reference TRBV7-6 and TRBJ1-2, the CDR3 gives the full variable domain: GAGVSQSPRYKVTKRGQDVALRCDPISGHVSLYWYRQALGQGPEFLTYFNYEAQQDKSGLPNDRFSAERPEGSISTLTIQRTEQRDSAMYRCASSFGQSTASYGYTFGSGTRLTVV.

The sample holds one count of this clone. J is TRBJ2-7 and V is TRBV7-6, with D uncertain. The germline CDR1 and CDR2 sequences are SGHVS and FNYEAQ. The CDR3 extends over 19 amino acids. Between the trimmed V and J ends, which lost 1 base and 2 bases, there was a span of 24 bases. The CDR3 bases are TGTGCCAGCAGCTTAGATCCCCCCCCAATAGCAGGTGGCACCTACGAGCAGTACTTC. Residues: CASSLDPPPIAGGTYEQYF. The variable domain in full, completed from reference TRBV7-6 and TRBJ2-7, reads GAGVSQSPRYKVTKRGQDVALRCDPISGHVSLYWYRQALGQGPEFLTYFNYEAQQDKSGLPNDRFSAERPEGSISTLTIQRTEQRDSAMYRCASSLDPPPIAGGTYEQYFGPGTRLTVT.

With regard to this clone: Other nucleotide sequences in the sample specify the same CDR3. The V call is TRBV19, the J call TRBJ2-5, with D possibly being TRBD2 (6 bases). This CDR3 has 14 residues. V was cut by 1 base and J by 5 bases, with 11 bases left in between. Per germline, CDR1 LNHDA and CDR2 SQIVND (reference sequence). CDR3 nucleotides: TGTGCCAGTAGTATAGGAGAAGGGAGGGAGACCCAGTACTTC. Translated, it gives CASSIGEGRETQYF. Drawing the rest from reference TRBV19 and TRBJ2-5, the complete variable domain is DGGITQSPKYLFRKEGQNVTLSCEQNLNHDAMYWYRQDPGQGLRLIYYSQIVNDFQKGDIAEGYSVSREKKESFPLTVTSAQKNPTAFYLCASSIGEGRETQYFGPGTRLLVL.